The 32 T cell receptor beta chains below all came from one sample that was sequenced in a study of blood T cell repertoires in COVID-19. Clones were sequenced by immunoSEQ multiplex PCR, and TCRdb holds only the in-frame ones, with some missing. This sample carries roughly 180,000 clones, approximately 85% of them seen once, and the ten largest clones take approximately 1.2%. The sample was peripheral blood. All receptors derive from a man in his sixties who had recovered from COVID-19.

This clone has more than one count but fewer than ten. The chain joins TRBV3-1 (or the pseudogene TRBV3-2) to TRBJ2-4, with D tentatively TRBD1 (6 bases). Germline assignment: CDR1 LGHDT and CDR2 YNNKEL (reference sequence). This CDR3 is built from 14 residues. Trimming stripped 1 base from V and 6 bases from J, with 10 bases between. The CDR3 DNA is TGTGCCAGCAGCCAAGTAGGACAGCGAAACATTCAGTACTTC. Translated, it gives CASSQVGQRNIQYF.

V and J are TRBV3-1 (or the pseudogene TRBV3-2) and TRBJ2-3; D might be TRBD2 (5 bases). Germline CDR1 LGHDT, CDR2 YNNKEL (reference sequence). V was clipped by 2 bases and J by 10 bases, with 13 bases between them. The length of the CDR3 is 13 residues. CDR3 amino acids: CASSQRTAEAQYF. For the CDR3, the DNA is TGTGCCAGCAGCCAACGGACTGCGGAGGCGCAGTATTTT.

This chain joins TRBV18 and TRBJ1-1; possibly TRBD1 for D (6 bases). CDR1 KGHSH and CDR2 LQKENI come from the germline V gene. V was trimmed by 5 bases and J by 6 bases, leaving 13 bases between them. This CDR3 contains 13 residues. DNA for the CDR3: TGTGCCAGCTCATTCGACAGGACTCCTGAAGCTTTCTTT. It codes for CASSFDRTPEAFF.

For the CDR3, the DNA is TGTGCCAGTAAAAGGGCGGGGGGTTTCACCGGGGAGCTGTTTTTT. As protein: CASKRAGGFTGELFF. The chain uses TRBV19 and TRBJ2-2; 8 nucleotides align to TRBD2. Germline assignment: CDR1 LNHDA and CDR2 SQIVND (reference sequence). After removal of 7 bases from V and 4 bases from J, the junction contained 8 bases not matched to a gene. The CDR3 runs to 15 residues.

V is TRBV5-4 and J is TRBJ1-1; 9 bases are shared with TRBD1. This CDR3 contains 15 residues. J was trimmed by 6 bases and V by 4 bases; bases with no gene match: 10. Germline V gene data show CDR1 as SGHNT and CDR2 as YYREEE (reference sequence). In nucleotides, the CDR3 is TGTGCCAGCAGCAGCCGACAGGGGGTTGGTGCTGAAGCTTTCTTT. Translated, it gives CASSSRQGVGAEAFF.

This chain connects TRBV6-2 or TRBV6-3 to TRBJ2-7, with 7 bases aligning to TRBD1. Germline CDR1 MNHEY, CDR2 SVGEGT. The length of the CDR3 is 14 residues. V trimming: 0 bases; J trimming: 7 bases; junction bases outside the gene matches: 6. CDR3 sequence: CASSYSPATGEQYF. The CDR3 DNA reads as TGTGCCAGCAGTTACTCACCAGCGACAGGGGAGCAGTACTTC.

This chain links TRBV4-2 with TRBJ2-7, with 8 positions matching TRBD2. The CDR3 loop spans 18 amino acids. J lost 1 base, V lost 5 bases, and 16 bases had no gene match. Per the germline V gene, CDR1 is LGHNA and CDR2 is YNFKEQ. Here the CDR3 reads CASSGATGGYQISYEQYF. As DNA, the CDR3 is TGTGCCAGCAGCGGCGCGACGGGGGGGTACCAAATATCCTACGAGCAGTACTTC.

The chain employs TRBV30 and TRBJ2-7; D gene ambiguous. V was trimmed by 0 bases and J by 6 bases, leaving 6 bases between them. In germline, CDR1 is GTSNPN, CDR2 SVGIG (reference sequence). This CDR3 contains 11 residues. The CDR3 loop reads CAWSVSGEQYF. The CDR3 bases are TGTGCCTGGAGTGTGTCAGGCGAGCAGTACTTC.

This CDR3 is CASSPFTTDTEAFF. In nucleotides, the CDR3 is TGTGCCAGCAGTCCTTTTACGACAGACACTGAAGCTTTCTTT. The chain employs TRBV2 and TRBJ1-1, with D perhaps TRBD1 (5 bases). The CDR3 consists of 14 residues. V lost 5 bases and J 3 bases, leaving 13 bases between the germline ends. Germline assignment: CDR1 SNHLY and CDR2 FYNNEI.

CDR3 bases: TGTGCCAGCAGTTCCCGGGAGTCCTGGCAGCCCCAGCATTTT. It translates to CASSSRESWQPQHF. The V call is TRBV27, the J call TRBJ1-5, with D unclear. The CDR3 loop spans 14 amino acids. Germline values: CDR1 MNHEY, CDR2 SMNVEV (reference sequence). V shed 4 bases and J shed 7 bases, with 14 bases lying between them.

This clone was detected only once. The chain is built from TRBV7-2 and TRBJ2-6, with D perhaps TRBD1 (5 bases). Looked up from germline, CDR1 is SGHTA and CDR2 is FQGNSA. This CDR3 contains 19 residues. V shed 1 base and J shed 0 bases, with 16 bases lying between them. In DNA, the CDR3 is TGTGCCAGCAGCTTAGAACTGTTACAGGAGTTCTCTGGGGCCAACGTCCTGACTTTC. This gives the protein CASSLELLQEFSGANVLTF.

The V and J genes are TRBV14 and TRBJ1-1; perhaps TRBD1 as D (6 bases). Trimming took off 4 bases at V and 0 bases at J, with 12 bases between the two ends. This CDR3 is 15 amino acids long. Germline V gene data show CDR1 as SGHDN and CDR2 as FVKESK. The CDR3 reads CASSPWTVMNTEAFF. The DNA of the CDR3 is TGTGCCAGCAGCCCCTGGACAGTCATGAACACTGAAGCTTTCTTT. Based on the CDR3 plus reference TRBV14 and TRBJ1-1, the full variable domain is EAGVTQFPSHSVIEKGQTVTLRCDPISGHDNLYWYRRVMGKEIKFLLHFVKESKQDESGMPNNRFLAERTGGTYSTLKVQPAELEDSGVYFCASSPWTVMNTEAFFGQGTRLTVV.

This clone was seen only once. The chain carries TRBV4-3 and TRBJ2-5; 8 bases are a match to TRBD1. V shed 0 bases and J 7 bases; nucleotides not matched to a gene: 13. Germline assignment: CDR1 LGHNA and CDR2 YSLEER. The CDR3 has 17 amino acids. The CDR3 reads CASSQEWSRGLDSTQYF. The CDR3 DNA follows: TGCGCCAGCAGCCAAGAATGGAGCAGGGGGCTCGATTCGACCCAGTACTTC.

This clone was recorded only once. This chain joins TRBV5-1 and TRBJ2-4; a weak D match, TRBD2 (5 bases). The CDR3 extends over 14 amino acids. Germline CDR1 and CDR2: SGHRS and YFSETQ. The V gene lost 0 bases and the J gene lost 5 bases, with 9 bases spanning the gap. Here the CDR3 DNA reads TGCGCCAGCAGCTTGGATAGACTACAAAACATTCAGTACTTC. Translating gives CASSLDRLQNIQYF.

This chain uses TRBV7-9 with TRBJ1-1, with unresolved D. CDR1 is SEHNR and CDR2 is FQNEAQ in the germline V gene (reference sequence). V dropped 1 base and J dropped 10 bases, with 13 bases sitting between them. CDR3 length equals 13 residues. CDR3 bases: TGTGCCAGCAGCTTAGGGGCGGACTGGCGAGCTTTCTTT. Its protein product is CASSLGADWRAFF.

J is TRBJ2-3 and V is TRBV29-1, with 8 bases matching TRBD1. V lost 3 bases and J lost 4; bases outside the gene matches: 6. This CDR3 is 14 amino acids long. Germline CDR1 is SQVTM and CDR2 is ANQGSEA. The CDR3 reads CSVDGQGSPDTQYF. CDR3 sequence (DNA): TGCAGCGTTGATGGACAGGGCAGCCCAGATACGCAGTATTTT.

The V and J genes are TRBV14 and TRBJ2-7; TRBD2 agrees at 7 bases. J lost 0 bases, V lost 1 base, and 18 bases had no gene match. This CDR3 spans 20 amino acids. CDR1 and CDR2 from the germline V gene are SGHDN and FVKESK. The CDR3, as DNA: TGTGCCAGCAGCCAAGCACCGGCGGGGGTAACTCGTAGGAGCTCCTACGAGCAGTACTTC. It translates to CASSQAPAGVTRRSSYEQYF.

The V call is TRBV5-1, the J call TRBJ1-2, with TRBD1 identical over 12 bases. Looked up from germline, CDR1 is SGHRS and CDR2 is YFSETQ. This CDR3 is built from 16 residues. The V and J ends lost 5 bases and 8 bases, in that order; junction bases with no gene match: 13. The CDR3 DNA reads as TGCGCCAGCAGGCGCGGGACCGGGACAGGGGGCGTCGGCTACACCTTC. Its protein product is CASRRGTGTGGVGYTF.

The chain joins TRBV13 to TRBJ2-5; 8 nucleotides agree with TRBD2. The junction had 7 bases not matched to a gene; V was cut back by 2 bases and J by 5 bases. The CDR3 runs to 15 residues. The germline V gene encodes CDR1 PRHDT and CDR2 FYEKMQ (reference sequence). The CDR3 bases are TGTGCCAGCAGCTTATCCCTAGCGGGTAGGGAGACCCAGTACTTC. This encodes CASSLSLAGRETQYF.

J is TRBJ2-1 and V is TRBV9; 7 nucleotides match TRBD2. Per the germline V gene, CDR1 is SGDLS and CDR2 is YYNGEE. The junction had 14 bases not matched to a gene; V was cut back by 0 bases and J by 8 bases. This CDR3 spans 17 amino acids. This CDR3 reads CASSVDWAGVLGDEQFF. As DNA, the CDR3 is TGTGCCAGCAGCGTAGATTGGGCGGGGGTCCTCGGGGATGAGCAGTTCTTC.

This rearrangement joins TRBV19 to TRBJ2-1, with a possible D match to TRBD1 (6 bases). CDR1 and CDR2 from the germline V gene are LNHDA and SQIVND (reference sequence). The CDR3 spans 13 residues. Trimming cost V 8 bases and J 4 bases, with 12 bases left between them. The CDR3 nucleotides read TGTGCCAGTCACTCGGACAGATACAATGAGCAGTTCTTC. Amino acid sequence: CASHSDRYNEQFF.

The CDR3 bases are TGTGCCATCACTGAACCCGGACAATACGAGCAGTACTTC. This sequence encodes CAITEPGQYEQYF. This chain connects TRBV10-3 to TRBJ2-7; D is possibly TRBD1 (5 bases). This CDR3 is built from 13 residues. Deletions cut 7 bases from V and 4 bases from J, with 14 bases between. Germline V gene data show CDR1 as ENHRY and CDR2 as SYGVKD.

This chain connects TRBV5-1 to TRBJ2-1; 7 bases match TRBD2. With V trimmed by 5 bases and J by 1 base, 6 bases remained unmatched. The CDR3 has 15 amino acids. Germline-derived CDR1 and CDR2 are SGHRS and YFSETQ. This CDR3 reads CASSSGGASYNEQFF. The CDR3 DNA sequence: TGCGCCAGCAGTTCGGGGGGAGCGTCCTACAATGAGCAGTTCTTC.

The chain has TRBV11-3 and TRBJ2-2, with a tentative D call TRBD2 (6 bases). The V and J ends lost 4 bases and 8 bases respectively, with 11 bases between them. Germline V gene lookup returns CDR1 SGHNT and CDR2 YENEEA. This CDR3 region has 13 residues. The CDR3 sequence: CASSSTRGGELFF. CDR3 DNA sequence: TGTGCCAGCAGCTCGACTAGGGGAGGGGAGCTGTTTTTT.

There are a few counts of this clone. This sequence joins TRBV24-1 and TRBJ2-5; D might be TRBD2 (5 bases). CDR1 is KGHDR, CDR2 SFDVKD, per germline. The CDR3 has 17 amino acids. The germline V and J ends were trimmed by 2 bases and 4 bases, with 19 bases remaining between them. CDR3 sequence (DNA): TGTGCCACCAGTGATTCACTTACACAGACTACAAGAGAGACCCAGTACTTC. It is translated as CATSDSLTQTTRETQYF.

The V gene is TRBV5-1, the J gene TRBJ2-7; maybe TRBD1 (6 bases). Trimming left V 2 bases short and J 3 bases short, with 21 bases between. Germline CDR1 SGHRS, CDR2 YFSETQ. The CDR3 covers 17 residues. The CDR3 nucleotides read TGCGCCAGCAGCTTTATGAGGGGGAACAACTTAAACTACGAGCAGTACTTC. This sequence encodes CASSFMRGNNLNYEQYF. Full variable domain (remainder filled in from reference TRBV5-1 and TRBJ2-7): KAGVTQTPRYLIKTRGQQVTLSCSPISGHRSVSWYQQTPGQGLQFLFEYFSETQRNKGNFPGRFSGRQFSNSRSEMNVSTLELGDSALYLCASSFMRGNNLNYEQYFGPGTRLTVT.

The chain carries TRBV12-3 or TRBV12-4 and TRBJ2-7; 7 bases line up with TRBD1. The CDR3 has 12 residues. Trimming cost V 6 bases and J 3 bases; bases outside gene matches: 2. CDR3 nucleotide sequence: TGTGCCAGCAGCCGACAGGGCTACGAGCAGTACTTC. Translated, it gives CASSRQGYEQYF.

This chain uses TRBV13 with TRBJ1-6; D not certain. Between the trimmed V and J ends, which lost 3 bases and 11 bases, there was a span of 8 bases. CDR1 is PRHDT, CDR2 FYEKMQ, per germline (reference sequence). The CDR3 extends over 12 amino acids. The CDR3 loop reads CASSLALAPLHF. DNA for the CDR3: TGTGCCAGCAGCTTGGCCCTAGCACCCCTCCACTTT.

The sample holds one count of this clone. The CDR3 spells CASRADRLYGYTF. The CDR3 nucleotides are TGTGCCAGTAGGGCTGACAGGCTCTATGGCTACACCTTC. The chain couples TRBV19 to TRBJ1-2; weak D call: TRBD1 (6 bases). Germline V gene data show CDR1 as LNHDA and CDR2 as SQIVND (reference sequence). The V gene lost 6 bases and the J gene lost 4 bases, with 12 bases spanning the gap. This CDR3 is 13 amino acids long.

The chain joins TRBV7-9 to TRBJ2-7; maybe TRBD1 (5 bases). The germline V gene has CDR1 SEHNR and CDR2 FQNEAQ (reference sequence). CDR3 length equals 16 residues. V gave up 4 bases and J gave up 6 bases, with 22 bases separating them. Here the CDR3 reads CASSSLGLVWICEQYF. The DNA of the CDR3 is TGTGCCAGCAGCTCTCTGGGGCTAGTCTGGATATGCGAGCAGTACTTC.

The chain couples TRBV29-1 to TRBJ2-1; D is unclear. V dropped 7 bases and J dropped 7 bases, with 11 bases sitting between them. Germline V CDR1 and CDR2: SQVTM, ANQGSEA. The CDR3 consists of 11 residues. Here the CDR3 reads CSARAYNEQFF. The CDR3 bases are TGCAGCGCCCGAGCTTATAATGAGCAGTTCTTC.

V and J are TRBV19 and TRBJ2-2; 9 bases map to TRBD2. CDR3 size: 17 residues. Looked up from germline, CDR1 is LNHDA and CDR2 is SQIVND (reference sequence). J gave up 3 bases and V 5 bases, and 10 bases lay outside the gene matches. The CDR3 loop is CASSPPVAGDYTGELFF. The DNA of the CDR3 is TGTGCCAGTAGTCCCCCAGTAGCGGGGGATTACACCGGGGAGCTGTTTTTT.